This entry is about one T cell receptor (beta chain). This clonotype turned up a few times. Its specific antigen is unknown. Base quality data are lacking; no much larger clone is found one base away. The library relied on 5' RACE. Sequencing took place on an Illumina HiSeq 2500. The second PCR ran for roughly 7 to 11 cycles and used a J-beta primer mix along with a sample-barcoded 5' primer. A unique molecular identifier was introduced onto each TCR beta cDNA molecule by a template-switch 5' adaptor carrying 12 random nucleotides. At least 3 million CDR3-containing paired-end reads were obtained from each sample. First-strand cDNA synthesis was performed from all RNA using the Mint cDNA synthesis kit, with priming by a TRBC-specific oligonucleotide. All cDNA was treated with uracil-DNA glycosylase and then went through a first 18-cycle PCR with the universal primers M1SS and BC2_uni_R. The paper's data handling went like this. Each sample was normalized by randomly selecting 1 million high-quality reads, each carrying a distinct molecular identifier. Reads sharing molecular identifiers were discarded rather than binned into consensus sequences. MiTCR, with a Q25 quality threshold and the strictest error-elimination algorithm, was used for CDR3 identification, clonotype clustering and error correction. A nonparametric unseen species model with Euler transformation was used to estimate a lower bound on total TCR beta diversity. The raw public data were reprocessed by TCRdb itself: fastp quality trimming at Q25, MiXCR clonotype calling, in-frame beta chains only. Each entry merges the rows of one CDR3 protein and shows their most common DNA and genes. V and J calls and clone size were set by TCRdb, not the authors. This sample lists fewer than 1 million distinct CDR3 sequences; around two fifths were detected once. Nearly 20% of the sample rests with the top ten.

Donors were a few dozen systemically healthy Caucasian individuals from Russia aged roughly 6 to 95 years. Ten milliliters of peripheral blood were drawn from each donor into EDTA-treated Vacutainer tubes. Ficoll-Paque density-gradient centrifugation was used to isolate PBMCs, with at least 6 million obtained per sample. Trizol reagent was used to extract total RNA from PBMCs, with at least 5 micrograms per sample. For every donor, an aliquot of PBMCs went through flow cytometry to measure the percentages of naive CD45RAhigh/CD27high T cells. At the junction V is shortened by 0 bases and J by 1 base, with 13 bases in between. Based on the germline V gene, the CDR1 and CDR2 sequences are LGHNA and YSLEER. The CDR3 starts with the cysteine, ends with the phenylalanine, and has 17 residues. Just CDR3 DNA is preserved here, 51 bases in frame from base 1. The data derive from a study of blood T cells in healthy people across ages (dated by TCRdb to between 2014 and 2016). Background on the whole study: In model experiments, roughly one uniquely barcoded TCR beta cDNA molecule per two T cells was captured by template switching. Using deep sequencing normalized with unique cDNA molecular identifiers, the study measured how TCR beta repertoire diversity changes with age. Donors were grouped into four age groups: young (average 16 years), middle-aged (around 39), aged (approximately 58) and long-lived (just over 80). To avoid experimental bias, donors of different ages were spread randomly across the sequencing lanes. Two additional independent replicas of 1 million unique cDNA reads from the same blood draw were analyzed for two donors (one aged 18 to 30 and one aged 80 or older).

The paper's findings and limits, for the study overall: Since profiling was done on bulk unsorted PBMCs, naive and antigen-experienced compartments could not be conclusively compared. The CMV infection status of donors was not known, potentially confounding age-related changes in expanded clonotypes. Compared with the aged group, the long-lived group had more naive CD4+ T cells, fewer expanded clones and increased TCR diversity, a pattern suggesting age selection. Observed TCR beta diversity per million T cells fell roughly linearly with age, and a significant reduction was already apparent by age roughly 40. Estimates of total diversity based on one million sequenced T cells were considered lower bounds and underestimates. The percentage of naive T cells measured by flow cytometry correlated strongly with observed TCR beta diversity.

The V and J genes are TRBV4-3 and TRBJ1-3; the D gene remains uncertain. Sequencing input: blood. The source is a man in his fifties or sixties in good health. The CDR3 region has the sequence CASSQDFIGVSGNTIYF. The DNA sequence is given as TGCGCCAGCAGCCAAGATTTTATTGGGGTTTCTGGAAACACCATATATTTT.